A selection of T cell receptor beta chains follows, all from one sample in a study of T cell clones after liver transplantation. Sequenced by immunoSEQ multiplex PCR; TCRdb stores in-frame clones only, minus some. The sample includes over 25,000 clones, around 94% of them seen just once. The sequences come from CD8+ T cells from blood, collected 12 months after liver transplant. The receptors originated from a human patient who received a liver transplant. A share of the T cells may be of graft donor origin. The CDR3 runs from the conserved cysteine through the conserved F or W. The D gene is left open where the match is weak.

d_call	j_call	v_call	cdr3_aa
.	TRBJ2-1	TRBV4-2	CASSQGGAGLDNEQFF
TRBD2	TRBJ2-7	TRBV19	CASSIAGGLDEQYF
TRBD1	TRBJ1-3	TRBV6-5	CASSYFQGANTIYF
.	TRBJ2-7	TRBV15	CATSRESGSYEQYF
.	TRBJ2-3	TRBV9	CASSDPQGLAAPSTDTQYF
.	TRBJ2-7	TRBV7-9	CASSSPGGHGDF
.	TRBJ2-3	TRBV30	CAWSVARSATQYF
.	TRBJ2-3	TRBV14	CASSLALRMDTQYF
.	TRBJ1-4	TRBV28	CASSLVVGTNEKLFF
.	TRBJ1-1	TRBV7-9	CASSLGPRDEAFF
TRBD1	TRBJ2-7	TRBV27	CASSWTGGGEQYF
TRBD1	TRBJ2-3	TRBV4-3	CASSRRLPGQGKSSTSDTQYF
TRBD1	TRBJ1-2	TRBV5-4	CASSWQGQDIYGYTF
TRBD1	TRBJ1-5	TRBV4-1	CASSQGQGGNQPQHF
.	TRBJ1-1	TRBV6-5	CASSYHERGEAFF
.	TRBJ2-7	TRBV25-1	CASSESWGSSRDEQYF
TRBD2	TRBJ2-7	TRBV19	CASSPTVGGNYEQYF
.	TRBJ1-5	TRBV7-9	CASSLVGQGRNQPQHF
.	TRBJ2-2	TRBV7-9	CASSLAGELFF